The sequence of this TCR beta chain was determined in a study of T cells in Graves' hyperthyroidism and ophthalmopathy. RNA transcripts gave rise to amplified TCR beta CDR3 regions. HTBI primers were the set used in a first-round RT-PCR of the TCR CDR3. TCRdb called the multiplex PCR reads again in MiXCR, with one record for every CDR3 protein. The sample carries 500,000 to 700,000 distinct CDR3 sequences, approximately 16% recorded once. In this sample, this clonotype turned up a few times. The antigen is not known. Study-level results: Median prediction lead before ophthalmopathy onset was about 6.3 months with the model. Appearing also in blood were most of the thyroid clonotypes expanded above 0.001.

Input material: blood. The receptor was isolated from a woman younger than 35 with Graves' hyperthyroidism.

The CDR3 nucleotides are TGCGCCAGCAGCCCTCTGGGAGTCCGCGTCAATGAGCAGTTCTTC. Amino acid sequence: CASSPLGVRVNEQFF. The chain couples TRBV4-1 to TRBJ2-1, with D possibly being TRBD2 (5 bases). V lost 4 bases to trimming and J lost 6 bases, with 16 bases between them. CDR3 length equals 15 residues. Germline V lookup: CDR1 MGHRA, CDR2 YSYEKL.